This T cell receptor beta chain was identified during a study of T cell responses to AZD1222 COVID-19 vaccine (dated by TCRdb to about 2021). In terms of the full investigation: AZD1222 recipients given second doses at about 4 weeks or at about 12 weeks were pooled, since spike-specific TCR depth and breadth were not found to differ between the two schedules. A total of around 240 trial participants underwent TCR sequencing, of whom roughly 210 had received two doses of AZD1222 and around 26 had received two doses of the MenACWY control vaccine. Trial participants were enrolled into age subgroups of 18-55, 56-69 and 70-plus years, which contained approximately 150, 28 and 58 TCR-sequenced participants, respectively.

What the authors observed across the whole study: Conclusions about previously exposed vaccinees are limited, since just a handful of AZD1222 recipients were seropositive for SARS-CoV-2 at baseline. The 56-69-year group was small, and its depth increase did not reach significance, likely because of low power. Participants were mostly white British and included more females than males, and it was suggested by the authors that clonal diversity may have been underestimated. Spike-specific TCR breadth and depth rose significantly after two AZD1222 doses compared with day 0 and with MenACWY recipients. Because no day 14 peak-response samples were available, the repertoires could be characterized only after the peak T cell response. The vaccine-associated CD4 TCRs covered the entire spike protein, and the dominant responses fell in regions 160-218 and 743-854. Epitopes outside the regions mutated in the B.1.351 and B.1.1.7 variants were reportedly recognized by nearly half of the unique spike-specific TCRs.

Cut back by 2 bases and 5 bases, the V and J ends lie 8 bases apart. From cysteine to phenylalanine, the CDR3 is 13 amino acids long. Only the CDR3 DNA stays, 39 bases, in frame from base 1. The CDR1 and CDR2 encoded by the germline V gene are KGHDR and SFDVKD. The time point label, as the study defines it: baseline before first vaccination. Vaccinee samples were obtained from the UK trials COV001 and COV002, which included a single-blind randomized controlled phase 2/3 trial of AZD1222 (ChAdOx1 nCoV-19) in healthy adults. For TCRbeta chain sequencing, PBMC samples from trial participants were taken at day 0 and at day 28 after the second dose. In regard to this clone: Its target antigen remains unknown. Within one base of it there is no much larger clone, and no base qualities were kept.

The CDR3 regions of human TCRbeta chains were subjected to immunosequencing. The study's own analysis went as follows. TCRs in the repertoires were compared against a reference library of SARS-CoV-2-specific TCRs that had been generated with the MIRA antigen-specificity platform. Breadth meant the fraction of unique TCRs that were SARS-CoV-2-associated, whereas depth meant the fraction of total T cells that were SARS-CoV-2-associated. Each spike-specific TCR was assigned to its reactive spike region and to a CD4 or CD8 class using the MIRA data. Log10-transformed breadth and depth values were compared by one-way ANOVA with Sidak's multiple comparisons tests. TCRdb took this table from immuneACCESS and kept in-frame rearrangements with V and J called. Such tables lack part of the clones; where checked against another copy, unresolved V genes explain under half of the gap, and the rest is unexplained. V and J calls plus clone size are reproduced from that table; the DNA served to infer D and trimming. For this sample the table gives roughly 120,000 clones, of which about 85% were detected only once. The ten largest clones represent over 5% of the sample.

Sequenced material: peripheral blood, taken on day 0 of AZD1222 vaccination. Recombination linked TRBV24-1 to TRBJ1-2; the D gene lacks a confident call. This sequence was found in an adult in good health. The sequenced DNA: TGTGCCACCAGTGATTCCAAGAAGTATGGCTACACCTTC. It translates as CATSDSKKYGYTF.